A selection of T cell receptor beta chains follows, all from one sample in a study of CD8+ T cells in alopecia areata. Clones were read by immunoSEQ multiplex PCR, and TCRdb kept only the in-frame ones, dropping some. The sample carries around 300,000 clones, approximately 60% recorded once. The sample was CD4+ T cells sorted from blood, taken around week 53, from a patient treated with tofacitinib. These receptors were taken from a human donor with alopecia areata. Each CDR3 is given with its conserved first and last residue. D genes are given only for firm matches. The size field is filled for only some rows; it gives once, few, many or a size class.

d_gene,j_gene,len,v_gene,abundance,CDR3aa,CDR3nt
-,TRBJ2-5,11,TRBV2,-,CASSPQETQYF,TGTGCCAGCAGTCCCCAAGAGACCCAGTACTTC
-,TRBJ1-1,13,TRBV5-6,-,CASSLVAFAEAFF,TGTGCCAGCAGCTTGGTTGCTTTTGCTGAAGCTTTCTTT
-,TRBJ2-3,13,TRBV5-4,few,CASSLEGIDTQYF,TGTGCCAGCAGCTTGGAGGGCATAGATACGCAGTATTTT
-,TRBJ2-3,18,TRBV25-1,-,CASSSFLTGPTSTDTQYF,TGTGCCAGCAGCTCCTTTCTCACAGGCCCCACTAGCACAGATACGCAGTATTTT
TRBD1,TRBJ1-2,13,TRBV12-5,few,CASGIDRGQGYTF,TGTGCTAGTGGTATCGACAGGGGGCAAGGCTACACCTTC
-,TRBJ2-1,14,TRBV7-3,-,CASSLTASYNEQFF,TGTGCCAGCAGCTTAACGGCCAGCTACAATGAGCAGTTCTTC
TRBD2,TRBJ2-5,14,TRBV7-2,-,CASSRTSVLETQYF,TGTGCCAGCAGTCGGACTAGCGTCTTAGAGACCCAGTACTTC
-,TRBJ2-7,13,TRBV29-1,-,CSVRTGIAYEQYF,TGCAGCGTTAGGACGGGGATAGCCTACGAGCAGTACTTC
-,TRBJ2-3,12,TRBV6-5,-,CASSPRTDTQYF,TGTGCCAGCAGCCCTAGGACAGATACGCAGTATTTT
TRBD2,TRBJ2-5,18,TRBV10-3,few,CAISESSRLAGRGETQYF,TGTGCCATCAGTGAGTCCTCCCGACTAGCGGGGAGAGGAGAGACCCAGTACTTC
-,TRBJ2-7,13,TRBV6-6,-,CASSASGYYEQYF,TGTGCCAGCAGTGCATCAGGTTACTACGAGCAGTACTTC
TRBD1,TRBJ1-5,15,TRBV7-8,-,CASSTGQGYNQPQHF,TGTGCCAGCAGCACTGGACAGGGTTACAATCAGCCCCAGCATTTT
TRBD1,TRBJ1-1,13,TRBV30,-,CAWSIDRDTEAFF,TGTGCCTGGAGTATAGACAGGGACACTGAAGCTTTCTTT
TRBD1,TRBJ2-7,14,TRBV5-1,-,CASSPGTGMEEQYF,TGCGCCAGCAGCCCCGGGACAGGGATGGAAGAGCAGTACTTC
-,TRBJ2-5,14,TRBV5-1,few,CASSLGQGYETQYF,TGCGCCAGCAGCTTGGGCCAGGGTTACGAGACCCAGTACTTC
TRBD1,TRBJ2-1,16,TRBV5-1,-,CASSWGGQGATNEQFF,TGCGCCAGCAGCTGGGGCGGACAGGGGGCGACGAATGAGCAGTTCTTC
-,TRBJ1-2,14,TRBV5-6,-,CASSFIDSHYGYTF,TGTGCCAGCAGTTTTATAGATTCCCACTATGGCTACACCTTC
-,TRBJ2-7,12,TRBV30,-,CALLLGAYEQYF,TGTGCCTTGCTCTTGGGGGCCTACGAGCAGTACTTC
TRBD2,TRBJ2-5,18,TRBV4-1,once,CASSRTGTSGGLQETQYF,TGCGCCAGCAGCCGGACCGGGACTAGCGGGGGGCTACAAGAGACCCAGTACTTC
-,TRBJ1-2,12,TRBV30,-,CACYEGNYGYTF,TGTGCCTGTTACGAGGGTAACTATGGCTACACCTTC
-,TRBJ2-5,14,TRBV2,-,CASSWEPNQETQYF,TGTGCCAGCAGTTGGGAGCCGAATCAAGAGACCCAGTACTTC
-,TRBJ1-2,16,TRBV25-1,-,CASSESLPGPNYGYTF,TGTGCCAGCAGTGAATCTCTGCCGGGTCCTAACTATGGCTACACCTTC
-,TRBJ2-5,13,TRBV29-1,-,CSVAEAGTETQYF,TGCAGCGTTGCCGAGGCAGGGACGGAGACCCAGTACTTC
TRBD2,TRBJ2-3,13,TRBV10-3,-,CAISELGGGTQYF,TGTGCCATCAGTGAGCTGGGCGGGGGGACGCAGTATTTT
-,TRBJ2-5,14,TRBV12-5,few,CASGISIKEETQYF,TGTGCTAGTGGTATTTCCATCAAGGAAGAGACCCAGTACTTC
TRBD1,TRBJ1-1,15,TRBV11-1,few,CASSLPGTVNTEAFF,TGTGCCAGCAGCTTACCCGGGACAGTTAACACTGAAGCTTTCTTT
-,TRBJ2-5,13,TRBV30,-,CAWAVTGSKTQYF,TGTGCCTGGGCCGTTACAGGGTCCAAGACCCAGTACTTC
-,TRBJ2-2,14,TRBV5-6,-,CASSPRSEAGELFF,TGTGCCAGCAGCCCGCGTAGCGAGGCCGGGGAGCTGTTTTTT
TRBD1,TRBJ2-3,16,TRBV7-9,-,CASSFTGQGARDTQYF,TGTGCCAGCAGCTTCACGGGACAGGGGGCAAGGGATACGCAGTATTTT
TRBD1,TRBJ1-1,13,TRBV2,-,CASSRQGNTEAFF,TGTGCCAGCAGTAGACAGGGGAACACTGAAGCTTTCTTT
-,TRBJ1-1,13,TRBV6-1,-,CASSLSGDTEAFF,TGTGCCAGCAGCCTCTCCGGTGACACTGAAGCTTTCTTT
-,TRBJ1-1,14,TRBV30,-,CAWSYREMNTEAFF,TGTGCCTGGAGTTACCGGGAGATGAACACTGAAGCTTTCTTT
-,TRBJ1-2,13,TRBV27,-,CASSSQLHGGYTF,TGTGCCAGCAGTTCGCAACTACATGGGGGCTACACCTTC
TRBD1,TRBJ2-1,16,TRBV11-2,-,CASSLAGGVGLGEQFF,TGTGCCAGCAGCCTAGCAGGGGGCGTGGGTTTGGGTGAGCAGTTCTTC